The T cell receptor (beta chain) under discussion was sequenced for a study of blood T cell repertoires in COVID-19. In the study overall: Samples came from the United States, Italy and Spain, spanning acute and convalescent COVID-19.

This CDR3 has 15 amino acids. V lost 4 bases and J lost 4; bases outside the gene matches: 5. Germline V lookup: CDR1 SGHKS, CDR2 YYEKEE (reference sequence). Profiling relied on immunoSEQ multiplex PCR, and the TCRdb table lists in-frame clones only, not all of them. The repertoire holds over 250,000 clones, with approximately 90% as singletons. The chain uses TRBV5-5 and TRBJ2-2, with 9 bases identical to TRBD1. Source material: peripheral blood. The TCR originated in a woman in her thirties with COVID-19, enrolled during active disease. For the CDR3, the DNA is TGTGCCAGCAGCGAAACAGGGGGCCTCACCGGGGAGCTGTTTTTT. Its protein product is CASSETGGLTGELFF.